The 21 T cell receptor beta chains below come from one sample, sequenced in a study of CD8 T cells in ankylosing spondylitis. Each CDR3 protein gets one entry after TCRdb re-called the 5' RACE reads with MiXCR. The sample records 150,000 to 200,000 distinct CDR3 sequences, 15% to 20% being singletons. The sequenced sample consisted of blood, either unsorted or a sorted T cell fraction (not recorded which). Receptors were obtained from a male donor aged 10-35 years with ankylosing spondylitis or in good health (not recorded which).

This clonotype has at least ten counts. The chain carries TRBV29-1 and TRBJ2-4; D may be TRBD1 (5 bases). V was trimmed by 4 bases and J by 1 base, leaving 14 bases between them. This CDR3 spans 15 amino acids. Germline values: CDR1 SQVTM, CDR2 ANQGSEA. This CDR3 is CSVAPRAGAKNIQYF. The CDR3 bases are TGCAGCGTTGCCCCTCGGGCAGGGGCCAAAAACATTCAGTACTTC.

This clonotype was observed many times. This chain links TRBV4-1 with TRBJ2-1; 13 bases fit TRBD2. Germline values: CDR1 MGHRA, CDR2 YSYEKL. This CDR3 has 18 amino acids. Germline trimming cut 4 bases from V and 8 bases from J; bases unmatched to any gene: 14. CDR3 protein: CASSPTTVGLAGVYEQFF. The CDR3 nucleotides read TGCGCCAGCAGCCCCACAACCGTCGGACTAGCGGGAGTCTATGAGCAGTTCTTC.

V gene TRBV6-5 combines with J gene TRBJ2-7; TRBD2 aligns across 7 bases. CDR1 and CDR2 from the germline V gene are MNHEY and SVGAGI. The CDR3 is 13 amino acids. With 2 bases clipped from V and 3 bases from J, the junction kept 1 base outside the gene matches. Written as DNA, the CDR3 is TGTGCCAGCAGTTACGGGACTAACTACGAGCAGTACTTC. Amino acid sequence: CASSYGTNYEQYF.

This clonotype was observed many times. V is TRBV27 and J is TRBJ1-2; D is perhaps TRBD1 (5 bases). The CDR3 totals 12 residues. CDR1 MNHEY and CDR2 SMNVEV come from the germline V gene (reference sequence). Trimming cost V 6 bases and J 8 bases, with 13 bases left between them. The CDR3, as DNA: TGTGCCAGCAGATGGGGCGCTGGGGGCTACACCTTC. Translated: CASRWGAGGYTF.

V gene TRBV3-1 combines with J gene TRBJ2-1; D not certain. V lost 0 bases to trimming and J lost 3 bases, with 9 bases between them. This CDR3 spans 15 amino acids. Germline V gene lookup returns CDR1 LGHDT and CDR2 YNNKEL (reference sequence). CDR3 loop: CASSQDLVSYNEQFF. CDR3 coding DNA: TGTGCCAGCAGCCAAGATCTCGTCAGCTACAATGAGCAGTTCTTC.

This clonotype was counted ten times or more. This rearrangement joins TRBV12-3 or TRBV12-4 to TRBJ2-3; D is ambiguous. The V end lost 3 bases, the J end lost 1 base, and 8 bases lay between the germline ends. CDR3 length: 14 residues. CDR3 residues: CASSLGKGTDTQYF. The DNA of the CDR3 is TGTGCCAGCAGTTTGGGCAAAGGCACAGATACGCAGTATTTT.

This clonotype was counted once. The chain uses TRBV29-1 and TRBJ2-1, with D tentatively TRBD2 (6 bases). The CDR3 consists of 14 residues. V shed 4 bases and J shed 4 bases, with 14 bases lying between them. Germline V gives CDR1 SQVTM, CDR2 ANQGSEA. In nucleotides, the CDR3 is TGCAGCGTTGTGGAGGGCCTAGGTTACAATGAGCAGTTCTTC. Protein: CSVVEGLGYNEQFF.

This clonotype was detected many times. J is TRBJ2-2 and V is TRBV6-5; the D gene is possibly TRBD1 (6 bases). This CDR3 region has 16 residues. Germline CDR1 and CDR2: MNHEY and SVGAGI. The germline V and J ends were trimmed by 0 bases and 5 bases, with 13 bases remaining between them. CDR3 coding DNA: TGTGCCAGCAGTTACTCTACAGGGTGGGGGACCGGGGAGCTGTTTTTT. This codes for CASSYSTGWGTGELFF.

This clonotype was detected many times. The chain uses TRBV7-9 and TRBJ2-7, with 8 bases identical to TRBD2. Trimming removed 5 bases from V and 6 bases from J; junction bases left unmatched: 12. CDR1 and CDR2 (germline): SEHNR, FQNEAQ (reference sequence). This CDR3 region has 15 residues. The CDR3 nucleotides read TGTGCCAGCAGCCCACCAGCGGGAGATTCGTCCGAGCAGTACGTC. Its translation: CASSPPAGDSSEQYV.

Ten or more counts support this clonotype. The CDR3 is CASSGRETQYF. CDR3 nucleotides: TGTGCCAGCAGCGGAAGGGAGACCCAGTACTTC. The chain is built from TRBV7-9 and TRBJ2-5; D remains unclear. Germline values: CDR1 SEHNR, CDR2 FQNEAQ (reference sequence). This CDR3 has 11 amino acids. Trimming removed 5 bases from V and 5 bases from J, with 6 bases in between.

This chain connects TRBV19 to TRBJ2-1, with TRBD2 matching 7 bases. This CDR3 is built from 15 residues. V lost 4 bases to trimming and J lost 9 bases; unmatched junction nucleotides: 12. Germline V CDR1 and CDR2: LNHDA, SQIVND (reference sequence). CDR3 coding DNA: TGTGCCAGTAGTAGCTACCGGGACCAGCGGGGTGAGCAGTTCTTC. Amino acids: CASSSYRDQRGEQFF.

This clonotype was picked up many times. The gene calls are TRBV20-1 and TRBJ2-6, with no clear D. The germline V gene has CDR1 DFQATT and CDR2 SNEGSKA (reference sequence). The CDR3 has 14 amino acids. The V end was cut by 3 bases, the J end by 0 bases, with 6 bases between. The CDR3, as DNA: TGCAGTGCTAGCTCTGGCTCTGGGGCCAACGTCCTGACTTTC. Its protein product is CSASSGSGANVLTF.

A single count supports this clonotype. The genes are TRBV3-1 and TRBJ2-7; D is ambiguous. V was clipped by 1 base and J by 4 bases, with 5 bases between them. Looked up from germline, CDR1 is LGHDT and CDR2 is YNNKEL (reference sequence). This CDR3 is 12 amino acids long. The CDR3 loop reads CASSQVQYEQYF. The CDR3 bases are TGTGCCAGCAGCCAAGTGCAGTACGAGCAGTACTTC.

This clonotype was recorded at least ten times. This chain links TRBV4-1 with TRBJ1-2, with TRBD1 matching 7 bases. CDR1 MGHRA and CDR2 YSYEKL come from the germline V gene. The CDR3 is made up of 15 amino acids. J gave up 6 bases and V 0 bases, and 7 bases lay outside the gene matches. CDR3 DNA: TGCGCCAGCAGCCAAGATTTCGGGACAGCGAATGGCTACACCTTC. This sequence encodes CASSQDFGTANGYTF.

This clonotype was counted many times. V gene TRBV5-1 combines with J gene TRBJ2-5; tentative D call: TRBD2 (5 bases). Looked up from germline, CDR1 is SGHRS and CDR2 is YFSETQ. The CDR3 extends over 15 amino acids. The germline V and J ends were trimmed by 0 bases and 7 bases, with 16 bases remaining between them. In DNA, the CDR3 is TGCGCCAGCAGCTTGGGTGCCGAGAGTGGAGGGACCCAGTACTTC. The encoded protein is CASSLGAESGGTQYF.

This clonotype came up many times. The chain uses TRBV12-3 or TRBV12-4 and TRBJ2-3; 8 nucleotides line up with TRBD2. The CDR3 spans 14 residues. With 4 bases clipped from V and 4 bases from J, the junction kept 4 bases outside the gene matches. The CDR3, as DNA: TGTGCCAGCAGTTCGGGACTAGGGTCAGATACGCAGTATTTT. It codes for CASSSGLGSDTQYF.

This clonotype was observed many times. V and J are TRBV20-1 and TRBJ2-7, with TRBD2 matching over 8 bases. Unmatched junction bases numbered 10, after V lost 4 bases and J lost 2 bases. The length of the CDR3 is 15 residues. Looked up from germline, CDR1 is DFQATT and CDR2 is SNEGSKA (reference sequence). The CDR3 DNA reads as TGCAGTGCTACAACTCCGGGACTAGGTGCCTACGAGCAGTACTTC. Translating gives CSATTPGLGAYEQYF.

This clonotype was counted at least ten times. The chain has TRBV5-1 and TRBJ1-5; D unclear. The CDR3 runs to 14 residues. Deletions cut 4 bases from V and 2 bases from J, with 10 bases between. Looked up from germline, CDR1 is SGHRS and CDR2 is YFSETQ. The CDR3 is CASSPDGRNQPQHF. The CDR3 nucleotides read TGCGCCAGCAGCCCGGACGGTCGCAATCAGCCCCAGCATTTT.

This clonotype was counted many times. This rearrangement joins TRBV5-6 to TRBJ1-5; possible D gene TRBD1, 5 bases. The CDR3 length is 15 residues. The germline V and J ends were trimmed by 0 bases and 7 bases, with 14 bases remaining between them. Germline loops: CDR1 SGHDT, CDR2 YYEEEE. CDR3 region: CASSLAGGIKQPQHF. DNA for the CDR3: TGTGCCAGCAGCTTGGCGGGGGGGATTAAACAGCCCCAGCATTTT. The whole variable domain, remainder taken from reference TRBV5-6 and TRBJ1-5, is DAGVTQSPTHLIKTRGQQVTLRCSPKSGHDTVSWYQQALGQGPQFIFQYYEEEERQRGNFPDRFSGHQFPNYSSELNVNALLLGDSALYLCASSLAGGIKQPQHFGDGTRLSIL.

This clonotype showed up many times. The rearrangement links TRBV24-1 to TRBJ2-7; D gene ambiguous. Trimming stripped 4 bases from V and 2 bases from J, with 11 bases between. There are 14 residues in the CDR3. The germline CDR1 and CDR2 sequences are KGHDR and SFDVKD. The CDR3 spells CATSDTQRTYEQYF. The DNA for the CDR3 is TGTGCCACCAGTGACACACAGCGAACCTACGAGCAGTACTTC.

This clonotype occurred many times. The CDR3 sequence: CASRPGVVGQPQHF. The CDR3 DNA reads as TGTGCCAGCAGGCCGGGAGTCGTCGGTCAGCCCCAGCATTTT. The V and J genes are TRBV12-3 or TRBV12-4 and TRBJ1-5; D gene unclear. With 6 bases removed from V and 6 bases from J, the gap between germline ends came to 15 bases. This CDR3 has 14 residues.